This T cell receptor (beta chain) was sequenced in a study of radiotherapy plus CTLA-4 blockade in lung cancer. Study-level information: With around 30% of patients having disease control, objective responses were seen in roughly 18%.

This CDR3 spans 14 amino acids. From germline, CDR1 is MNHEY and CDR2 SVGAGI. V was pared by 7 bases and J by 5 bases, with 6 bases of the junction left unmatched. In regard to this clone: As yet, its antigen is unknown.

Chemo-refractory metastatic non-small-cell lung cancer patients received focal radiation with ipilimumab CTLA-4 blockade. The study's findings and limits: Interferon-beta, together with early blood T cell clone dynamics, reportedly best predicted response. After radiotherapy and ipilimumab, tumor-derived clones expanded in peripheral blood.

Produced via immunoSEQ multiplex PCR; TCRdb's table is partial and in-frame only. The sample includes over 100,000 clones, more than 75% of them seen just once. This material consisted of peripheral blood, taken from a patient treated with radiotherapy plus ipilimumab. The chain uses TRBV6-5 and TRBJ2-2; TRBD1 agrees at 8 bases. This TCR came from a human donor with non-small cell lung cancer that progressed on radiotherapy plus ipilimumab. Some clones in this sample may be carry-over from other donors' samples. The CDR3 spells CASTWTGRTGELFF. Here the CDR3 DNA reads TGTGCCAGCACATGGACAGGGAGGACCGGGGAGCTGTTTTTT.